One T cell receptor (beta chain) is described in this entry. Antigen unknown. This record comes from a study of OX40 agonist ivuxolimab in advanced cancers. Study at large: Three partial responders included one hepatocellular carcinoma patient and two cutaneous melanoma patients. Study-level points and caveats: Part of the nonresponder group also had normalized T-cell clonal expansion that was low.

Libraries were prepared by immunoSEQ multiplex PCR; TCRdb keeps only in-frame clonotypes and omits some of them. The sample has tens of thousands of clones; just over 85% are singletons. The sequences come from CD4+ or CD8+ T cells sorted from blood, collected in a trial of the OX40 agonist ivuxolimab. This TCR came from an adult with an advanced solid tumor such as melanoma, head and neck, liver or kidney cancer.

CDR3 sequence: CASSYTGLSNQPQHF. The CDR3 DNA reads TGTGCCAGCAGTTACACAGGACTAAGTAATCAGCCCCAGCATTTT. This sequence joins TRBV6-5 and TRBJ1-5; TRBD1 might be the D (5 bases). V lost 2 bases to trimming and J lost 4 bases, with 12 bases between them. The CDR3 has 15 residues. Germline values: CDR1 MNHEY, CDR2 SVGAGI.